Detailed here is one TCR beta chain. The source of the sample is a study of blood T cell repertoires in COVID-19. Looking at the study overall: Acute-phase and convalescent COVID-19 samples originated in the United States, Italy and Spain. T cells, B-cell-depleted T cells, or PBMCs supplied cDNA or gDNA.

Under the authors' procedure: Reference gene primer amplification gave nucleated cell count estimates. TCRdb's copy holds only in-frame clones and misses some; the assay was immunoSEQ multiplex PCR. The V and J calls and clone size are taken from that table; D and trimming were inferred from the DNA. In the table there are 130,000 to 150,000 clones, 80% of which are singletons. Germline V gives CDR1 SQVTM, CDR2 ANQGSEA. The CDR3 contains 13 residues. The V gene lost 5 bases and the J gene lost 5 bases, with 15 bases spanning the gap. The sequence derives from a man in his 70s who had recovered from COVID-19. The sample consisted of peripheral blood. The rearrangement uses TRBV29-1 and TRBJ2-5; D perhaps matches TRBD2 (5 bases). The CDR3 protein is CSVRETPLETQYF. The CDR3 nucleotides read TGCAGCGTTAGGGAGACTCCATTGGAGACCCAGTACTTC.